This T cell receptor (beta chain) originates from a study of Graves' ophthalmopathy and Graves' hyperthyroidism. Study-wide points: Distinction of ophthalmopathy from stable hyperthyroidism by a 13-signature model reached approximately 90% sensitivity and just under 84% specificity.

This clonotype has a count of ten or more. Its antigen is unidentified. The germline V gene has CDR1 MGHRA and CDR2 YSYEKL. The CDR3 covers 15 residues. V lost 3 bases, J lost 0 bases, and 6 bases lay in between. CDR3 regions of TCR beta were amplified from RNA transcripts. First-round RT-PCR with HTBI primers preceded a second-round multiplex PCR. A single record per CDR3 protein comes from TCRdb applying MiXCR to the multiplex PCR reads. The sample consists of 500,000 to 800,000 distinct CDR3 sequences, roughly two fifths of them appearing once. Moderate-to-severe activity, CAS ≥3, NOSPECS ≥4 and duration under 3 months were recorded for donors with ophthalmopathy. A 10 ml volume of fresh peripheral blood provided the PBMCs.

Material for sequencing was peripheral blood. The chain links TRBV4-1 to TRBJ2-6; no reliable D call. This TCR came from an adult man with Graves' ophthalmopathy. CDR3: CASSHRYSGANVLTF. CDR3 sequence (DNA): TGCGCCAGCAGCCACCGCTACTCTGGGGCCAACGTCCTGACTTTC.